The sample holds a few counts of the clone carrying this T cell receptor beta chain. Its antigen is as yet unknown. The hyperthyroidism was newly diagnosed and had lasted under 2 months; the patients were aged 18 to 65. This entry is derived from a study of T cells in Graves' hyperthyroidism and ophthalmopathy. General study findings and limits: Blood also showed most of the thyroid clonotypes that were expanded above 0.001.

The CDR3 totals 14 residues. Germline V gene sequence: CDR1 SGHVS, CDR2 FNYEAQ. V trimming: 5 bases; J trimming: 3 bases; junction bases outside the gene matches: 4. Amplified TCR beta CDR3 regions derived from RNA transcripts. TCR CDR3 regions were first amplified by RT-PCR with HTBI primers. One entry per CDR3 protein, called by TCRdb with MiXCR from the multiplex PCR reads. The table has under 700,000 distinct CDR3 sequences, around 42% seen once; the top ten hold about 7.9%. Material: peripheral blood or thyroid tissue (not recorded which). The receptor was isolated from a woman aged 18-30 years with Graves' hyperthyroidism. This chain uses TRBV7-6 with TRBJ2-7; TRBD2 aligns across 10 bases. The CDR3 loop is CASSQWTSGYEQYF. CDR3 DNA sequence: TGTGCCAGCAGCCAATGGACTAGCGGCTACGAGCAGTACTTC.